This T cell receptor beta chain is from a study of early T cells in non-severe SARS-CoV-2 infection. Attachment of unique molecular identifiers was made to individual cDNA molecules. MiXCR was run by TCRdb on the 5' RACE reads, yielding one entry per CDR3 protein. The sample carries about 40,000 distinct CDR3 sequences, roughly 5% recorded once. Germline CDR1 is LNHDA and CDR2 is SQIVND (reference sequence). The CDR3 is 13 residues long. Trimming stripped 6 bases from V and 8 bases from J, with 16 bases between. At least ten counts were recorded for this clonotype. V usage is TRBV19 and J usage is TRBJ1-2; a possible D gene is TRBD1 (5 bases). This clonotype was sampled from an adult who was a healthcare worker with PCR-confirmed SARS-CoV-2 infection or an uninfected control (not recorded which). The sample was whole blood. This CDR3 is CASRWSREGGYTF. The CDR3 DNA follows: TGTGCCAGTAGATGGAGCAGGGAGGGCGGCTACACCTTC.